The 24 T cell receptor beta chains in this list originate from one sample, sequenced in a study. Via MiXCR, TCRdb re-called the 5' RACE reads, giving one row per CDR3 protein. Here the sample spans about 40,000 distinct CDR3 sequences, 22% being singletons. Tregs were sorted as CD4+CD25+CD127-/low cells. What was sequenced was Tregs sorted from a lymph node. These receptors were taken from a female donor with breast cancer.

This clonotype was seen only a few times. The CDR3 sequence: CATAGTSGRATGELFF. The CDR3 bases are TGTGCCACCGCCGGGACTAGCGGGAGAGCCACCGGGGAGCTGTTTTTT. The gene calls are TRBV24-1 and TRBJ2-2; TRBD2 matches 14 bases. This CDR3 region has 16 residues. V lost 9 bases and J lost 4; bases outside the gene matches: 6. The germline V gene has CDR1 KGHDR and CDR2 SFDVKD.

The chain joins TRBV4-1 to TRBJ1-1; D gene ambiguous. Trimming removed 4 bases at V and 5 bases at J, with 11 bases between. The length of the CDR3 is 13 residues. Germline lookup yields CDR1 MGHRA and CDR2 YSYEKL. In nucleotides, the CDR3 is TGCGCCAGCAGCCCGGTTGGTGCGACTGAAGCTTTCTTT. Translating it yields CASSPVGATEAFF.

V gene TRBV5-4 combines with J gene TRBJ2-1, with unresolved D. The germline V gene has CDR1 SGHNT and CDR2 YYREEE (reference sequence). The CDR3 is 13 residues long. Trimming shortened V by 0 bases and J by 5 bases, and 6 bases separated the two germline ends. The CDR3 region is CASSLDLNNEQFF. CDR3 DNA sequence: TGTGCCAGCAGCTTGGATCTCAACAATGAGCAGTTCTTC. The full variable domain, rest sourced from reference TRBV5-4 and TRBJ2-1, is ETGVTQSPTHLIKTRGQQVTLRCSSQSGHNTVSWYQQALGQGPQFIFQYYREEENGRGNFPPRFSGLQFPNYSSELNVNALELDDSALYLCASSLDLNNEQFFGPGTRLTVL.

This clonotype showed up many times. The rearrangement uses TRBV9 and TRBJ2-7; 9 nucleotides line up with TRBD2. Trimming removed 0 bases from V and 4 bases from J; junction bases left unmatched: 2. The length of the CDR3 is 14 residues. Germline V gene data show CDR1 as SGDLS and CDR2 as YYNGEE. In DNA, the CDR3 is TGTGCCAGCAGCGTAGCCACTAGCGGGTACGAGCAGTACTTC. Amino acid sequence: CASSVATSGYEQYF.

This clonotype came up many times. The gene calls are TRBV7-9 and TRBJ2-3; a possible D gene is TRBD2 (5 bases). The V end lost 3 bases, the J end lost 6 bases, and 13 bases lay between the germline ends. The germline V gene encodes CDR1 SEHNR and CDR2 FQNEAQ (reference sequence). The CDR3 extends over 14 amino acids. CDR3: CASSLVGERDTQYF. The CDR3 bases are TGTGCCAGCAGCTTGGTCGGGGAGCGTGATACGCAGTATTTT. The full variable domain, completed using reference TRBV7-9 and TRBJ2-3, is DTGVSQNPRHKITKRGQNVTFRCDPISEHNRLYWYRQTLGQGPEFLTYFQNEAQLEKSRLLSDRFSAERPKGSFSTLEIQRTEQGDSAMYLCASSLVGERDTQYFGPGTRLTVL.

Only one count was recorded for this clonotype. Just one base apart from a much larger clone, this may be a read error. The rearrangement links TRBV6-5 to TRBJ1-5, with D unclear. V was shortened by 7 bases and J by 0 bases, with 10 bases between the two germline ends. The CDR3 runs 14 residues. Per the germline V gene, CDR1 is MNHEY and CDR2 is SVGAGI. CDR3 in DNA: TGTGCCAGCAACCAGGCCTATAGCAATCAGCCCCAGCATTTT. It encodes CASNQAYSNQPQHF.

This clonotype rates as medium-sized. V is TRBV28 and J is TRBJ2-7; no clear D gene. Trimming shortened V by 3 bases and J by 4 bases, and 7 bases separated the two germline ends. From germline, CDR1 is MDHEN and CDR2 SYDVKM. The CDR3 length is 12 residues. The CDR3 nucleotides read TGTGCCAGCAGTTTGCGTGGGTACGAGCAGTACTTC. It is translated as CASSLRGYEQYF.

The CDR3 is CASRGVRRTEQFF. In DNA, the CDR3 is TGTGCCAGCAGAGGAGTTCGACGGACTGAGCAGTTCTTC. The chain combines TRBV6-4 with TRBJ2-1; D is undetermined. The CDR3 length is 13 residues. Per germline, CDR1 MRHNA and CDR2 SNTAGT. With 6 bases removed from V and 9 bases from J, the gap between germline ends came to 15 bases.

The sample holds a few counts of this clonotype. V is TRBV6-1 and J is TRBJ2-3, with no clear D. CDR1 and CDR2 (germline): MNHNS, SASEGT. The germline V and J ends were trimmed by 2 bases and 4 bases, with 7 bases remaining between them. This CDR3 is built from 13 residues. CDR3 amino acids: CASSERASDTQYF. For the CDR3, the DNA is TGTGCCAGCAGTGAAAGGGCTTCAGATACGCAGTATTTT.

The CDR3 bases are TGTGCCAGCAGTCTCCTCGGGACTAGCGGGATCGGGGATACGCAGTATTTT. Translated: CASSLLGTSGIGDTQYF. The chain carries TRBV27 and TRBJ2-3; the match to TRBD2 covers 13 bases. V was pared by 5 bases and J by 6 bases, with 11 bases of the junction left unmatched. From germline, CDR1 is MNHEY and CDR2 SMNVEV (reference sequence). This CDR3 region has 17 residues.

About this clonotype: This sequence may be a read error, since a much larger clone differs from it by one base. This chain uses TRBV12-3 or TRBV12-4 with TRBJ2-1; maybe TRBD2 (5 bases). The germline V and J ends were trimmed by 6 bases and 7 bases, with 13 bases remaining between them. This CDR3 spans 13 amino acids. In DNA form, the CDR3 reads TGTGCCAGCAGCCGGAGCGGAGCGAATGAGCAGTTCTTC. Translation: CASSRSGANEQFF.

The chain has TRBV30 and TRBJ2-5; 7 bases fit TRBD2. Germline CDR1 GTSNPN, CDR2 SVGIG (reference sequence). J lost 4 bases, V lost 1 base, and 6 bases had no gene match. This CDR3 spans 14 amino acids. The CDR3 DNA follows: TGTGCCTGGAGTGATACTAGCGCTCTAGAGACCCAGTACTTC. It yields the protein CAWSDTSALETQYF. Combining the CDR3 with reference TRBV30 and TRBJ2-5 gives the whole variable domain SQTIHQWPATLVQPVGSPLSLECTVEGTSNPNLYWYRQAAGRGLQLLFYSVGIGQISSEVPQNLSASRPQDRQFILSSKKLLLSDSGFYLCAWSDTSALETQYFGPGTRLLVL.

This clonotype was detected ten times or more. The V call is TRBV6-1, the J call TRBJ1-2; D gene uncertain. The CDR3 spans 15 residues. Trimming stripped 2 bases from V and 2 bases from J, with 12 bases between. The V gene's germline CDR1 is MNHNS and CDR2 SASEGT. The CDR3 DNA reads TGTGCCAGCAGTGAAAAAAGCGGGCAGAACTATGGCTACACCTTC. Protein product: CASSEKSGQNYGYTF.

The chain uses TRBV6-6 and TRBJ1-4; TRBD1 is a possible D gene (6 bases). The CDR3 consists of 15 residues. Germline V gene lookup returns CDR1 MNHNY and CDR2 SVGAGI (reference sequence). V dropped 2 bases and J dropped 6 bases, with 13 bases sitting between them. The CDR3 bases are TGTGCCAGCAGTTACGGGGCCAGGGGCGATGAAAAACTGTTTTTT. Its protein product is CASSYGARGDEKLFF.

The chain uses TRBV12-3 or TRBV12-4 and TRBJ2-4, with D perhaps matching TRBD1 (6 bases). This CDR3 is 15 amino acids long. The V end lost 6 bases, the J end lost 1 base, and 13 bases lay between the germline ends. The CDR3 coding sequence is TGTGCCAGCAGAACAACCCAGGGGGCCAAAAACATTCAGTACTTC. Protein sequence: CASRTTQGAKNIQYF.

This clonotype was observed at least ten times. The chain recombines TRBV10-3 with TRBJ2-7, with unresolved D. The V gene lost 2 bases and the J gene lost 6 bases, with 8 bases spanning the gap. The CDR3 spans 12 residues. Germline-derived CDR1 and CDR2 are ENHRY and SYGVKD. This chain's CDR3 is CAISERESEQYF. CDR3 nucleotide sequence: TGTGCCATCAGTGAGAGAGAGAGCGAGCAGTACTTC.

The sample holds many counts of this clonotype. V usage is TRBV28 and J usage is TRBJ2-1, with D perhaps matching TRBD1 (7 bases). Between the trimmed V and J ends, which lost 7 bases and 7 bases, there was a span of 17 bases. The CDR3 extends over 14 amino acids. Looked up from germline, CDR1 is MDHEN and CDR2 is SYDVKM. The CDR3 loop reads CASISGGRRNEQFF. The DNA for the CDR3 is TGTGCCAGCATCTCAGGGGGGCGCAGGAATGAGCAGTTCTTC. Combining the CDR3 with reference TRBV28 and TRBJ2-1 gives the whole variable domain DVKVTQSSRYLVKRTGEKVFLECVQDMDHENMFWYRQDPGLGLRLIYFSYDVKMKEKGDIPEGYSVSREKKERFSLILESASTNQTSMYLCASISGGRRNEQFFGPGTRLTVL.

V usage is TRBV4-2 and J usage is TRBJ2-3; 7 bases are a match to TRBD1. The CDR3 sequence is 17 residues long. V lost 5 bases to trimming and J lost 0 bases; unmatched junction nucleotides: 11. CDR1 is LGHNA and CDR2 is YNFKEQ in the germline V gene. CDR3 amino acids: CASSSHGQAFSTDTQYF. As DNA, the CDR3 is TGTGCCAGCAGCAGCCACGGACAGGCCTTTAGCACAGATACGCAGTATTTT.

This chain links TRBV14 with TRBJ2-7, with 7 bases identical to TRBD1. Germline-derived CDR1 and CDR2 are SGHDN and FVKESK. After removal of 4 bases from V and 3 bases from J, the junction contained 9 bases not matched to a gene. The CDR3 is 15 residues long. CDR3 loop: CASSPRGGRVYEQYV. The CDR3 region has the DNA TGTGCCAGCAGCCCCCGAGGGGGCAGAGTCTACGAGCAGTACGTC.

The chain uses TRBV12-3 or TRBV12-4 and TRBJ1-2; D call uncertain. Trimming left V 8 bases short and J 13 bases short, with 20 bases between. This CDR3 comprises 12 residues. CDR3 sequence: CASGGEEAAVTF. As DNA, the CDR3 is TGTGCCAGCGGTGGGGAGGAGGCGGCCGTCACCTTC.

The rearrangement joins TRBV6-1 to TRBJ2-3; maybe TRBD1 (6 bases). The DNA end favors TRBJ1-5, so the J call may be wrong. The CDR3 sequence is 14 residues long. CDR1 and CDR2 from the germline V gene are MNHNS and SASEGT. This CDR3 reads CASSSTGINQPQHF. The CDR3 bases are TGTGCCAGCAGCTCAACAGGGATCAATCAGCCCCAGCATTTT.

This clonotype was counted at least ten times. V and J are TRBV5-1 and TRBJ1-1, with 7 nucleotides matching TRBD1. CDR1 is SGHRS and CDR2 is YFSETQ in the germline V gene. This CDR3 is 14 amino acids long. The V segment lost 0 bases and the J segment 10 bases; nucleotides outside the gene matches: 9. The CDR3 loop is CASSLAGTEVSAFF. DNA for the CDR3: TGCGCCAGCAGCTTGGCTGGGACAGAGGTCTCAGCTTTCTTT.

This clonotype showed up just a few times. A read error may be the cause here, since a much bigger clone is one base away. The chain recombines TRBV6-1 with TRBJ2-1, with 8 bases that match TRBD2. Trimming took 4 bases from V and 8 from J; bases not matched to a gene: 7. The CDR3 loop spans 14 amino acids. Germline V gene data show CDR1 as MNHNS and CDR2 as SASEGT. The CDR3 nucleotides are TGTGCCAGCAGTGCTACGGGACTAGAAGATGAGCAGTTCTTC. It is translated as CASSATGLEDEQFF.

This clonotype appeared a few times. The V gene is TRBV7-2, the J gene TRBJ2-5; TRBD2 is a possible D gene (6 bases). V was cut by 5 bases and J by 7 bases, with 14 bases left in between. The CDR3 is 13 residues long. Germline assignment: CDR1 SGHTA and CDR2 FQGNSA. The CDR3 protein is CASSRRDFGTQYF. The CDR3 nucleotides read TGTGCCAGCAGCCGACGGGACTTTGGGACCCAGTACTTC.